Here is one T cell receptor beta chain with its context. CDR3 size: 13 residues. In germline, CDR1 is SQVTM, CDR2 ANQGSEA. V trimming: 4 bases; J trimming: 4 bases; junction bases outside the gene matches: 4. The sample originates from a study of blood T cell repertoires in COVID-19. Study as a whole: From T cells, B-cell-depleted T cells, or PBMCs came the material, which was cDNA or gDNA.

Method: immunoSEQ multiplex PCR; TCRdb's copy keeps in-frame clones and lacks some. Of about 70,000 clones in the sample, around nine tenths were seen once. The sample comprised peripheral blood. V and J are TRBV29-1 and TRBJ2-4; 7 nucleotides line up with TRBD2. This TCR was sampled from a human donor in a cohort sampled during active COVID-19. CDR3 in DNA: TGCAGCGTTGGTGGCGGGGGAAAAAACATTCAGTACTTC. It translates to CSVGGGGKNIQYF.